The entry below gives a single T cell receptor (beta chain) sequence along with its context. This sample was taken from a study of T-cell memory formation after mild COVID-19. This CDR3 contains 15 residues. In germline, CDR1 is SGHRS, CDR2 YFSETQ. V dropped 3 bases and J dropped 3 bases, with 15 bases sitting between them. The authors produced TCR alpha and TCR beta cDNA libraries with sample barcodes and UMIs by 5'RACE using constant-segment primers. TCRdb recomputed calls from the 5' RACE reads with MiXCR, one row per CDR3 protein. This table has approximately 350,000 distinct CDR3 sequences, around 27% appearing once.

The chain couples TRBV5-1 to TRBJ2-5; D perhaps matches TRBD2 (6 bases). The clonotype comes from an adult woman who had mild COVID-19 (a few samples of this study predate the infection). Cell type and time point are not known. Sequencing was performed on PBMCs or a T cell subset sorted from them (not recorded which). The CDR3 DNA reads TGCGCCAGCAGCTCGAATGGGGGGATCAAAGAGACCCAGTACTTC. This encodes CASSSNGGIKETQYF.